Here is one T cell receptor (beta chain) with its context. The data were taken from a study of T cell changes during pregnancy in multiple sclerosis. The CDR3 is 16 residues long. V lost 4 bases and J lost 4; bases outside the gene matches: 13. CDR1 is LNHDA and CDR2 is SQIVND in the germline V gene (reference sequence). Only in-frame clones appear in the TCRdb table, and some are missing; sequencing was by immunoSEQ multiplex PCR. Of approximately 71,000 clones listed, 90% to 95% are singletons. The material sequenced was peripheral blood, taken in the third trimester of pregnancy. This chain connects TRBV19 to TRBJ2-7; 7 bases are shared with TRBD2. This receptor was taken from a female donor with multiple sclerosis, enrolled in a pregnancy study. The CDR3 coding sequence is TGTGCCAGTAGTACCCGAGACACCGGCGGGAGATACGAGCAGTACTTC. It specifies CASSTRDTGGRYEQYF.